A selection of T cell receptor beta chains follows, all from one sample in a study. TCRdb processed the RT-PCR reads anew with MiXCR; each CDR3 protein has one entry. The sample records fewer than 800,000 distinct CDR3 sequences, approximately 15% being singletons. Sequenced input: memory CD4+ T cells from blood. The receptors stem from a female donor in good health, serving as a healthy control. Each CDR3 is given with its conserved first and last residue. Each record gives: clone size, V gene, J gene, D gene, CDR3 DNA, CDR3 protein. D genes are given only for firm matches. For some rows the clone size is stated as once, few or many, or as a class when expanded; others skip it.

NA	TRBV13	TRBJ2-3	NA	TGTGCCAGCAGCTCCCGTGGGGGGAGCGGGCCCCGCACAGATACGCAGTATTTT	CASSSRGGSGPRTDTQYF
NA	TRBV6-2/TRBV6-3	TRBJ2-1	NA	TGTGCCAGCAGCCACAGGGGGGGGATTTCCTACAATGAGCAGTTCTTC	CASSHRGGISYNEQFF
few	TRBV6-2/TRBV6-3	TRBJ1-1	NA	TGTGCCAGCAGTAGGCCCGGGACGTTTAAGGGTGAAGCTTTCTTT	CASSRPGTFKGEAFF
NA	TRBV20-1	TRBJ1-5	NA	TGCAGTGCCACGGACGGCCCGGGTCAGCCCCAGCATTTT	CSATDGPGQPQHF
NA	TRBV6-1	TRBJ2-2	NA	TGTGCCAGCAGTGAGCTTAGGGTTACCGGGGAGCTGTTTTTT	CASSELRVTGELFF
many	TRBV7-2	TRBJ2-3	NA	TGTGCCAGCAGCTACCGTATCGGAGCGGCCACAGATACGCAGTATTTT	CASSYRIGAATDTQYF
few	TRBV20-1	TRBJ2-7	NA	TGCAGTGCTAGTCCCAGCGCGAACTACGAGCAGTACTTC	CSASPSANYEQYF
many	TRBV6-1	TRBJ2-4	NA	TGTGCCAGCAGTGATTCGAGGGGCTATAAAGACATTCAGTACTTC	CASSDSRGYKDIQYF
few	TRBV7-3	TRBJ2-2	NA	TGTGCCAGCAGCCGCGACAGTAACGGGGAGCTGTTTTTT	CASSRDSNGELFF
few	TRBV9	TRBJ2-7	TRBD1	TGTGCCAGCAGCCCCCGAGGAGCAGGGGGCTCCTACGAGCAGTACTTC	CASSPRGAGGSYEQYF
many	TRBV29-1	TRBJ2-5	NA	TGCAGCGTTGATAGTGAGACCCAGTACTTC	CSVDSETQYF
many	TRBV29-1	TRBJ2-1	NA	TGCAGCGTACTGTTAGCGGTTCGTTACAATGAGCAGTTCTTC	CSVLLAVRYNEQFF
NA	TRBV7-8	TRBJ2-7	NA	TGTGCCAGCAGCTTAGGATTACAAACTAGCAACGAGCAGTACTTC	CASSLGLQTSNEQYF
many	TRBV4-3	TRBJ2-2	NA	TGCGCCAGCAGCCAAGAGGTTACTAGCCTTGGTGGCGGGGAGCTGTTTTTT	CASSQEVTSLGGGELFF
many	TRBV5-1	TRBJ1-4	NA	TGCGCCAGCAGCTCCAGGGAATTCGGGGAAAAACTGTTTTTT	CASSSREFGEKLFF
many	TRBV29-1	TRBJ2-6	NA	TGCAGCGTTGCGGAGGATCCCGGGGCCAACGTCCTGACTTTC	CSVAEDPGANVLTF
few	TRBV12-3/TRBV12-4	TRBJ1-2	TRBD1	TGTGCCAGCAGTCCCCCGGGACAGGGGAAAAATGGCTACACCTTC	CASSPPGQGKNGYTF
NA	TRBV5-1	TRBJ2-7	NA	TGCGCCAGCAGCTCCAACCACTATCCCGAGCAGTACTTC	CASSSNHYPEQYF
few	TRBV28	TRBJ2-7	TRBD1	TGTGCCAGCAGTCAATATACAGGGGCCCCTTCCTACGAGCAGTACTTC	CASSQYTGAPSYEQYF
NA	TRBV29-1	TRBJ2-5	NA	TGCAGCGCGAGGGGGGCAAAAGAGACCCAGTACTTC	CSARGAKETQYF
NA	TRBV5-1	TRBJ1-2	TRBD1	TGCGCCAGCAGCGTGGGACAGGGATCCGGCTACACCTTC	CASSVGQGSGYTF
NA	TRBV7-9	TRBJ1-2	NA	TGTGCCAGCACCCGGTTAGGAGCTAACTATGGCTACACCTTC	CASTRLGANYGYTF
few	TRBV10-3	TRBJ2-2	TRBD1	TGTGCCATCAGTGGGACAGGGGGCCGAACCGGGGAGCTGTTTTTT	CAISGTGGRTGELFF
NA	TRBV20-1	TRBJ1-5	NA	TGCAGTGCTAGGTCCACAGCGGAAGAGACCCAGCATTTT	CSARSTAEETQHF
NA	TRBV15	TRBJ1-3	NA	TGTGCCACCAGCAAGGGGGACCGCGGAAACACCATATATTTT	CATSKGDRGNTIYF
few	TRBV25-1	TRBJ2-4	NA	TGTGCCAGCAGTGAATTGCGGGGAGGGGGGCAGTACTTC	CASSELRGGGQYF
few	TRBV5-1	TRBJ2-3	TRBD2	TGCGCCAGCAGCCATGGGACTAGCGGGGACTCTCAGACGCAGTATTTT	CASSHGTSGDSQTQYF
few	TRBV7-2	TRBJ2-3	TRBD1	TGTGCCAGCAGCGCCGACCCGGGACAGACACCAGATACGCAGTATTTT	CASSADPGQTPDTQYF
NA	TRBV28	TRBJ2-7	NA	TGTGCCAGCAGTGGGGGACGGGCTTACGAGCAGTACTTC	CASSGGRAYEQYF
NA	TRBV10-3	TRBJ1-2	TRBD1	TGTGCCATCCACGGGACAGGGGGAGGCTACACCTTC	CAIHGTGGGYTF
few	TRBV6-5	TRBJ2-7	TRBD1	TGTGCCAGCAGTATCTCCGGGACAGGGGGCGTTTACGAGCAGTACTTC	CASSISGTGGVYEQYF
NA	TRBV12-3/TRBV12-4	TRBJ2-3	TRBD1	TGTGCCAGCAGTTTCCAGGGGGCAGGTGGCACAGATACGCAGTATTTT	CASSFQGAGGTDTQYF
NA	TRBV20-1	TRBJ1-2	TRBD1	TGCAGTGCGGTACAGGGGCGTACTAACTATGGCTACACCTTC	CSAVQGRTNYGYTF
few	TRBV6-4	TRBJ2-1	NA	TGTGCCAGCAGTGTGGGTACATTTGGTGAGCAGTTCTTC	CASSVGTFGEQFF
NA	TRBV5-6	TRBJ2-1	TRBD2	TGTGCCAGCAGCTTTGGGTGGGGACTAGCGGGGTTGAATGAGCAGTTCTTC	CASSFGWGLAGLNEQFF
few	TRBV20-1	TRBJ2-3	TRBD2	TGCAGTGCTGACCTAGGACTAGCGGGAGCTACAGATACGCAGTATTTT	CSADLGLAGATDTQYF
few	TRBV27	TRBJ2-7	NA	TGTGCCATCGGACACTACGAGCAGTACTTC	CAIGHYEQYF
NA	TRBV20-1	TRBJ2-2	TRBD1	TGCAGTGCTAGAGACGCCGCAAAGGACAGGTTTACCGGGGAGCTGTTTTTT	CSARDAAKDRFTGELFF
NA	TRBV9	TRBJ1-2	NA	TGTGCCAGCAGCCATGGCGGTTCGGGCTACACCTTC	CASSHGGSGYTF
few	TRBV5-5	TRBJ2-7	NA	TGTGCCAGCAGCTTCGACAGCCTCTCCTACGAGCAGTACTTC	CASSFDSLSYEQYF
NA	TRBV12-3/TRBV12-4	TRBJ1-4	TRBD1	TGTGCCAGCAGTCCAACACAGGGGGAAGCTGAAAAACTGTTTTTT	CASSPTQGEAEKLFF
few	TRBV19	TRBJ2-7	NA	TGTGCCAGTAGTATGGACAGTACCTACGAGCAGTACTTC	CASSMDSTYEQYF
few	TRBV29-1	TRBJ1-3	NA	TGCAGCGGTTTAACGGGGTTCCCTGGAAACACCATATATTTT	CSGLTGFPGNTIYF
many	TRBV6-5	TRBJ2-5	NA	TGTGCCAGCAGTCTAGAGGGGGGAGGCGAGACCCAGTACTTC	CASSLEGGGETQYF
many	TRBV20-1	TRBJ1-2	NA	TGCAGTGTTCAAATAGGAGGTCGTGGCTACACCTTC	CSVQIGGRGYTF
NA	TRBV5-6	TRBJ2-3	NA	TGTGCCAGCAGCTTATTCGGCCCCCGAGATACGCAGTATTTT	CASSLFGPRDTQYF
NA	TRBV20-1	TRBJ1-1	NA	TGCAGTCCGGCCTCCCGGGTGGACACTGAAGCTTTCTTT	CSPASRVDTEAFF
NA	TRBV20-1	TRBJ1-5	TRBD1	TGCAGTGCAAAGGACAGGGATTATCCCCAGCATTTT	CSAKDRDYPQHF
few	TRBV11-3	TRBJ2-7	NA	TGTGCCAGCAGTTTCAACCATGACGGGAAGGTCTTC	CASSFNHDGKVF
many	TRBV6-5	TRBJ2-1	TRBD2	TGTGCCAGCAGTTTAAGTCAGCGGGGGGGCCTCAATGAGCAGTTCTTC	CASSLSQRGGLNEQFF
NA	TRBV20-1	TRBJ1-2	NA	TGCAGTGCTAGAGATATGATAGGCGCAGGCAGCGGAACCTATGGCTACACCTTC	CSARDMIGAGSGTYGYTF
NA	TRBV12-3/TRBV12-4	TRBJ2-1	TRBD1	TGTGCCAGCAGCCAAAGACAGGGATACAATGAGCAGTTCTTC	CASSQRQGYNEQFF
NA	TRBV5-4	TRBJ2-1	NA	TGTGCCAGCAGCTTTGAGGTGACACGGTATGAGCAGTTCTTC	CASSFEVTRYEQFF